The count of the clone carrying this TCR beta chain is one. J was trimmed by 4 bases and V by 4 bases; bases with no gene match: 3. CDR1 SQVTM and CDR2 ANQGSEA come from the germline V gene. The CDR3 loop spans 13 amino acids. This entry belongs to a study of blood T cell repertoires in COVID-19. In the authors' workflow: Counts of nucleated cells, estimated from reference gene primer amplification, were obtained. The method was immunoSEQ multiplex PCR; TCRdb's version includes in-frame clones alone and lacks a portion of them. V and J calls and clone size come straight from that table; D and trimming were deduced from the DNA. In the table there are approximately 290,000 clones, 85% to 90% of which are singletons.

The V gene is TRBV29-1, the J gene TRBJ1-5, with 8 bases lining up with TRBD1. The specimen was peripheral blood. This TCR was recovered from a man in his thirties or forties with acute or convalescent COVID-19. DNA for the CDR3: TGCAGCGTTGGGGGACAGGCTAATCAGCCCCAGCATTTT. This codes for CSVGGQANQPQHF.